This record covers a single TCR beta chain. The V segment lost 6 bases and the J segment 4 bases; nucleotides outside the gene matches: 6. The CDR3 extends over 15 amino acids. CDR1 is SGHTA, CDR2 FQGNSA, per germline. How the authors handled the data: For nucleated cells, counts were estimated from reference gene primer amplification. Generated by immunoSEQ multiplex PCR, the TCRdb table keeps only in-frame clones and is missing some. Clonal size and the V and J genes are those of that table, whereas D and trimming came from the DNA. Here the sample spans about 160,000 clones, 75% to 90% being singletons. This sample is part of a study of blood T cell repertoires in COVID-19. Study background: Acute and convalescent COVID-19 samples came from the United States, Italy and Spain. Sources were T cells, B-cell-depleted T cells, or PBMCs; the material itself was cDNA or gDNA.

The chain combines TRBV7-2 with TRBJ2-1, with 10 bases matching TRBD1. The sequence was obtained from a woman of 80 years or more with active or convalescent COVID-19. Input material: peripheral blood. The CDR3 here is CASSSRQGAYNEQFF. CDR3 DNA sequence: TGTGCCAGCAGTTCTCGACAGGGGGCTTACAATGAGCAGTTCTTC.